This T cell receptor beta chain was recorded in a study of T-cell memory formation after mild COVID-19. Overall study context: TCR clusters were mostly donor specific. Findings and limits, study-wide: Shrinking CD4+ clones were chiefly CM and EM; CD8+ ones were chiefly EMRA. CD4+ bias marked clones expanding day 15 to 37, unlike balanced contracting clones.

This clonotype was counted between two and nine times. What it recognizes is unknown. With constant-segment primers, 5'RACE yielded cDNA libraries of TCR alpha and TCR beta that carried sample barcodes and UMIs. TCRdb analysed the 5' RACE reads with MiXCR anew, one entry per CDR3 protein. The sample includes just under 550,000 distinct CDR3 sequences, over 20% of them seen just once. This CDR3 is built from 16 residues. Germline assignment: CDR1 MNHEY and CDR2 SVGEGT. The ends lost 0 bases at V and 9 bases at J; junction bases unmatched: 9. This TCR was recovered from an adult woman who had mild COVID-19 (a few samples of this study predate the infection). Cell type and time point are not known. Sequencing input: PBMCs or a T cell subset sorted from them (not recorded which). The V call is TRBV6-2 or TRBV6-3, the J call TRBJ2-1, with 9 bases aligning to TRBD2. The CDR3 nucleotides read TGTGCCAGCAGTTACTCGATTAGCGGGAGTATCATTGAGCAGTTCTTC. Translating it yields CASSYSISGSIIEQFF.